The 14 T cell receptor beta chains reported below all come from one sample, sequenced in a study of T-cell reconstitution after alpha-beta-depleted transplantation in children. It was with unique molecular identifiers that the TCRbeta library was prepared. TCRdb reanalysed the PCR reads using MiXCR and keeps one entry per CDR3 protein. Among hundreds of thousands of distinct CDR3 sequences listed, 12% were seen once. The material sequenced was PBMCs from the stem cell graft donor, taken from the stem cell graft. These receptors originate from a human donor who donated a stem cell graft to a child with combined immunodeficiency.

The J gene is TRBJ2-7, the V gene TRBV6-5, with D perhaps matching TRBD1 (5 bases). V lost 0 bases and J 1 base, leaving 7 bases between the germline ends. CDR1 and CDR2 from the germline V gene are MNHEY and SVGAGI. This CDR3 has 14 residues. CDR3 nucleotides: TGTGCCAGCAGTTACTCGGCAGGGTCCTACGAGCAGTACTTC. Translation gives CASSYSAGSYEQYF.

In its sample, this clonotype was seen many times. The chain combines TRBV7-9 with TRBJ2-3; D is possibly TRBD2 (5 bases). Germline-derived CDR1 and CDR2 are SEHNR and FQNEAQ (reference sequence). The CDR3 sequence is 13 residues long. The germline V and J ends were trimmed by 7 bases and 1 base, with 9 bases remaining between them. In DNA form, the CDR3 reads TGTGCCAGCACCCCCGGGGGCACAGATACGCAGTATTTT. This sequence encodes CASTPGGTDTQYF.

This clonotype was counted a few times. The V gene is TRBV12-3 or TRBV12-4, the J gene TRBJ2-1; possibly TRBD2 for D (7 bases). V dropped 7 bases and J dropped 7 bases, with 20 bases sitting between them. The CDR3 is made up of 15 amino acids. This CDR3 reads CASTSRGGPWNEQFF. Written as DNA, the CDR3 is TGTGCCAGCACCAGTAGGGGGGGGCCCTGGAATGAGCAGTTCTTC.

The chain combines TRBV25-1 with TRBJ2-1; 10 bases agree with TRBD2. The CDR3 consists of 15 residues. Germline trimming cut 5 bases from V and 7 bases from J; bases unmatched to any gene: 8. In germline, CDR1 is MGHDK, CDR2 SYGVNS. The CDR3 loop reads CASSPAGGPGNEQFF. In DNA form, the CDR3 reads TGTGCCAGCAGTCCAGCGGGGGGGCCGGGGAATGAGCAGTTCTTC. Together with reference TRBV25-1 and TRBJ2-1, the CDR3 gives the full variable domain: EADIYQTPRYLVIGTGKKITLECSQTMGHDKMYWYQQDPGMELHLIHYSYGVNSTEKGDLSSESTVSRIRTEHFPLTLESARPSHTSQYLCASSPAGGPGNEQFFGPGTRLTVL.

This clonotype was observed a handful of times. The V call is TRBV6-2 or TRBV6-3, the J call TRBJ2-2; D is perhaps TRBD1 (5 bases). CDR1 MNHEY and CDR2 SVGEGT come from the germline V gene. The ends were cut back, 2 bases at V and 9 bases at J, with 13 bases in the middle. There are 14 residues in the CDR3. CDR3 bases: TGTGCCAGCAGTTACCCCGGCAGGGAAAGGGAGCTGTTTTTT. Its translation: CASSYPGRERELFF.

This clonotype was observed at least ten times. This chain joins TRBV9 and TRBJ2-1, with 14 positions matching TRBD2. Germline V gene sequence: CDR1 SGDLS, CDR2 YYNGEE. J lost 9 bases, V lost 7 bases, and 6 bases had no gene match. This CDR3 has 14 residues. CDR3 sequence (DNA): TGTGCCAGCTCCGGGACTAGCGGGAGTGGTGAGCAGTTCTTC. Its protein product is CASSGTSGSGEQFF.

The genes are TRBV2 and TRBJ2-5; the D is unclear. This CDR3 comprises 15 residues. Germline CDR1 and CDR2: SNHLY and FYNNEI. V was clipped by 10 bases and J by 4 bases, with 22 bases between them. The CDR3 reads CATHGSSLPGETQYF. In nucleotides, the CDR3 is TGTGCCACGCACGGTTCCTCTCTACCGGGAGAGACCCAGTACTTC.

This clonotype was counted many times. The chain links TRBV5-6 to TRBJ2-3; the D gene could be TRBD1 or TRBD2 (5 bases each). Germline V gene sequence: CDR1 SGHDT, CDR2 YYEEEE. V was clipped by 2 bases and J by 0 bases, with 16 bases between them. This CDR3 contains 17 residues. CDR3: CASSLRGRGGSTDTQYF. In nucleotides, the CDR3 is TGTGCCAGCAGCTTACGAGGCCGGGGCGGAAGCACAGATACGCAGTATTTT.

This chain connects TRBV11-2 to TRBJ1-2; D is undetermined. Germline CDR1 reads SGHAT; CDR2 reads FQNNGV. The CDR3 contains 16 residues. Trimming pared 2 bases from V and 0 bases from J, leaving 13 bases between. CDR3 DNA sequence: TGTGCCAGCAGCTTAATCCAGGACGGGGCTAACTATGGCTACACCTTC. This sequence encodes CASSLIQDGANYGYTF.

This clonotype appeared a few times. The J gene is TRBJ1-2, the V gene TRBV29-1; D is ambiguous. Germline CDR1 is SQVTM and CDR2 is ANQGSEA. This CDR3 comprises 12 residues. The V end lost 1 base, the J end lost 5 bases, and 8 bases lay between the germline ends. CDR3 amino acids: CSVEGTEYGYTF. CDR3 nucleotides: TGCAGCGTTGAAGGGACGGAGTATGGCTACACCTTC. Looking up the rest from reference TRBV29-1 and TRBJ1-2 gives the full variable domain: SAVISQKPSRDICQRGTSLTIQCQVDSQVTMMFWYRQQPGQSLTLIATANQGSEATYESGFVIDKFPISRPNLTFSTLTVSNMSPEDSSIYLCSVEGTEYGYTFGSGTRLTVV.

This clonotype was seen a handful of times. The rearrangement links TRBV28 to TRBJ2-3, with D maybe TRBD2 (6 bases). Germline V CDR1 and CDR2: MDHEN, SYDVKM. The CDR3 covers 15 residues. The ends were cut back, 1 base at V and 6 bases at J, with 14 bases in the middle. The CDR3 protein is CASSLYGTSPDTQYF. CDR3 bases: TGTGCCAGCAGTTTATACGGGACTTCCCCCGATACGCAGTATTTT.

This clonotype was counted many times. The CDR3 spells CASSLFEQFF. The CDR3 DNA sequence: TGTGCCAGCAGTTTATTTGAGCAGTTCTTC. J is TRBJ2-1 and V is TRBV12-3 or TRBV12-4; D is unresolved. The V gene lost 2 bases and the J gene lost 9 bases, with 2 bases spanning the gap. The length of the CDR3 is 10 residues.

This clonotype was observed at least ten times. The chain has TRBV29-1 and TRBJ2-1; maybe TRBD2 (5 bases). V was shortened by 3 bases and J by 0 bases, with 9 bases between the two germline ends. The CDR3 runs 14 residues. CDR1 SQVTM and CDR2 ANQGSEA come from the germline V gene. The CDR3 nucleotides read TGCAGCGTTGAGGAGCGGAGCTCCTACAATGAGCAGTTCTTC. It specifies CSVEERSSYNEQFF.

This clonotype was counted many times. CDR3 nucleotide sequence: TGTGCCAGCAGCCCCGTAGGATCCTACAATGAGCAGTTCTTC. Amino acid sequence: CASSPVGSYNEQFF. The rearrangement joins TRBV7-3 to TRBJ2-1; D remains ambiguous. The CDR3 loop spans 14 amino acids. Germline CDR1 SGHTA, CDR2 FQGTGA. V lost 5 bases, J lost 1 base, and 9 bases lay in between.